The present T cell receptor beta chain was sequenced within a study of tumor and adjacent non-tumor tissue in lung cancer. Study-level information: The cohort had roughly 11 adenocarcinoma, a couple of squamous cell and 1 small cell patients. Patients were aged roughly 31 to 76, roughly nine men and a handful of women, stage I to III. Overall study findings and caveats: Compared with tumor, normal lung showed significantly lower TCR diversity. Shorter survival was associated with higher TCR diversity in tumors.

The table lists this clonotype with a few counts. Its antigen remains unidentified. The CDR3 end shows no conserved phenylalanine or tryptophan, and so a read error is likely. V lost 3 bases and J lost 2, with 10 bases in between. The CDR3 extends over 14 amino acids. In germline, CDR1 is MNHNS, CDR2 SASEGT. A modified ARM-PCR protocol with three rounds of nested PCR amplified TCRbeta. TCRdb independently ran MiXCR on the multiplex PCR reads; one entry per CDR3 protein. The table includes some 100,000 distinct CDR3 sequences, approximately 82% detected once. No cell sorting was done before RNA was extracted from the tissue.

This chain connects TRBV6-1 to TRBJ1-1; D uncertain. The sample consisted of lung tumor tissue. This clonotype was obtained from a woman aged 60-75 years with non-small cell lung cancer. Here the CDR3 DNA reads TGTGCCAGCAGTGAGACGCACAGAAACACTGAAGCTTTCCTT. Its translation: CASSETHRNTEAFL.